This T cell receptor (beta chain) was sequenced in a study of blood T cell repertoires in COVID-19. Study summary: The study drew acute and convalescent COVID-19 samples from the United States, Italy and Spain. Sample material is recorded as cDNA or gDNA derived from T cells, B-cell-depleted T cells, or PBMCs.

As originally analysed: How many nucleated cells were present was estimated from reference gene primer amplification. Method: immunoSEQ multiplex PCR; TCRdb's copy keeps in-frame clones and lacks some. That table is the source of V, J and clone size, and D and trimming were worked out from the DNA. The sample records about 220,000 clones, 80% to 90% being singletons. Trimming cost V 8 bases and J 3 bases; bases outside gene matches: 5. In germline, CDR1 is SNHLY, CDR2 FYNNEI. The CDR3 runs to 14 residues. This clone was recorded a few times. Sequencing used peripheral blood. This rearrangement joins TRBV2 to TRBJ2-2; 8 bases align to TRBD1. The source of this sequence is a woman aged 45-65 years with acute or convalescent COVID-19. CDR3 sequence: CASAGQGYTGELFF. CDR3 DNA: TGTGCCAGCGCTGGACAGGGATACACCGGGGAGCTGTTTTTT.